What follows describes a single TCR beta chain. Its antigen remains unknown. Sequencing used immunoSEQ multiplex PCR; TCRdb keeps in-frame clones, though not all of them. Altogether under 95,000 clones are present, approximately 84% being singletons, with the ten largest covering under 3%. PCR or immunohistochemistry showed mismatch repair deficiency in every enrolled patient. TCRs were sequenced from three patients responding to pembrolizumab. This sample is part of a study of PD-1 blockade in mismatch repair-deficient tumors. Study at large: Enrolled 2013-2016, patients had progressing, pretreated mismatch repair-deficient cancers of about a dozen types. Overall study results and limits: Tumor-resident clones, often undetectable pretreatment in blood, expanded then contracted after pembrolizumab.

The CDR3 runs 16 residues. Unmatched junction bases numbered 8, after V lost 6 bases and J lost 4 bases. Germline V gene sequence: CDR1 MNHNS, CDR2 SASEGT. The J gene is TRBJ2-1, the V gene TRBV6-1, with 11 bases lining up with TRBD2. This sequence was found in an adult with mismatch repair-deficient cancer. The sequencing here drew on peripheral blood, taken 12 weeks after starting pembrolizumab. CDR3 in amino acids: CASSEMTSGTYNEQFF. CDR3 sequence (DNA): TGTGCCAGCAGCGAAATGACTAGCGGGACGTACAATGAGCAGTTCTTC.